This TCR beta chain was profiled in a study of glioma-infiltrating T cells after dendritic cell vaccination. Overall study: Dendritic cells derived from monocytes and pulsed with autologous tumor lysate formed the vaccine. The study, taken as a whole, reports: The cohort had few patients with full blood and tumor sets.

The time point was: after dendritic cell vaccination, including at tumor progression/relapse. The table came from immunoSEQ multiplex PCR; TCRdb's copy has only in-frame clones and leaves some out. The sample shows 90,000 to 110,000 clones, around 89% of them seen only once. With respect to this clone: The antigen is unknown.

V lost 4 bases and J lost 3; bases outside the gene matches: 9. CDR3 size: 16 residues. Germline V gives CDR1 SGHDT, CDR2 YYEEEE. The chain uses TRBV5-6 and TRBJ1-3; 8 positions match TRBD1. The specimen was blood, collected after dendritic cell vaccination. The receptor was derived from a human donor with glioblastoma. The CDR3 region is CASSLMPDRDGNTIYF. The CDR3 DNA sequence: TGTGCCAGCAGCCTAATGCCGGACAGGGATGGAAACACCATATATTTT.